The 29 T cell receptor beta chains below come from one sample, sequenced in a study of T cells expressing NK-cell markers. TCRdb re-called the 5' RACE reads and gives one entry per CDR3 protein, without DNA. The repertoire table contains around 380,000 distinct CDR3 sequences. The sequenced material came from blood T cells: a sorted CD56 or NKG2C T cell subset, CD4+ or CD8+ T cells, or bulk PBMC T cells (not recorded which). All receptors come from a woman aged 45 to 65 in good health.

The CDR3 spells CASSLTSGIGTQYF. The rearrangement joins TRBV7-2 to TRBJ2-5; TCRdb lists TRBD2, though no DNA is available to test this call. Germline CDR1 reads SGHTA; CDR2 reads FQGNSA. This CDR3 region has 14 residues.

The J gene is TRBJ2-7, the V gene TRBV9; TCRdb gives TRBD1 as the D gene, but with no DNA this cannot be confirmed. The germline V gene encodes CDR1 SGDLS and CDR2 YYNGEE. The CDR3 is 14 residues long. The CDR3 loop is CASSSTSRAYEQYF.

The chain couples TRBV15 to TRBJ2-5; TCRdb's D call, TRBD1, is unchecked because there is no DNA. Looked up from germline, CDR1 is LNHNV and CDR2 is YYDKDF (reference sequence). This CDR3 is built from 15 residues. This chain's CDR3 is CATSSQGVLGETQYF.

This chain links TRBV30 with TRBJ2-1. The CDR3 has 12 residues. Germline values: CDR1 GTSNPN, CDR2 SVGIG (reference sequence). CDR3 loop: CAWSVPYNEQFF.

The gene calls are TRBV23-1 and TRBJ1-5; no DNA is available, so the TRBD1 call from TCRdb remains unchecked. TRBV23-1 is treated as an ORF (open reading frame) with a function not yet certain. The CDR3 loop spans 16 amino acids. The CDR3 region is CASSQSSGGAIQPQHF.

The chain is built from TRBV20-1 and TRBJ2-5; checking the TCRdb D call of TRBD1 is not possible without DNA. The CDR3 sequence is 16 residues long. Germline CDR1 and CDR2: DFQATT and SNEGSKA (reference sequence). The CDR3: CSARDLLQGVEETQYF.

This chain's CDR3 is CASSPRSVTYNEQFF. The chain uses TRBV5-1 and TRBJ2-1. This CDR3 has 15 amino acids. CDR1 is SGHRS, CDR2 YFSETQ, per germline.

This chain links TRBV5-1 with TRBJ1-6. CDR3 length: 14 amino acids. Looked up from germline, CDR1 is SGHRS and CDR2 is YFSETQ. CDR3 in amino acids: CASKAVSPNSPLHF. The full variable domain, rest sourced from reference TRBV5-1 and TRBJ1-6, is KAGVTQTPRYLIKTRGQQVTLSCSPISGHRSVSWYQQTPGQGLQFLFEYFSETQRNKGNFPGRFSGRQFSNSRSEMNVSTLELGDSALYLCASKAVSPNSPLHFGNGTRLTVT.

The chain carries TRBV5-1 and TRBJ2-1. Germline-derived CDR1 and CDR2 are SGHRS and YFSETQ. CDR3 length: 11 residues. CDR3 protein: CASLDVNEQFF.

CDR3 sequence: CATSRGATEQFF. The chain recombines TRBV19 with TRBJ2-1; without DNA, the TCRdb call of TRBD1 cannot be checked. CDR3 length: 12 amino acids. Looked up from germline, CDR1 is LNHDA and CDR2 is SQIVND (reference sequence).

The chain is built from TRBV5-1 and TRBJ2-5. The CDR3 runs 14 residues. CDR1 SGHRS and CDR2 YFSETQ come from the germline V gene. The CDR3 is CASSLEWLRETQYF.

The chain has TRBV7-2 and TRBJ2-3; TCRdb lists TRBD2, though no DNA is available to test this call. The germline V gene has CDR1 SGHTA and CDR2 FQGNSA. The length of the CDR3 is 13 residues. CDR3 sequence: CAAERESPDTQYF.

The CDR3 spells CASSREGRDTQYF. The chain uses TRBV4-1 and TRBJ2-3; no DNA is available, so the TRBD2 call from TCRdb remains unchecked. The CDR3 contains 13 residues. CDR1 is MGHRA, CDR2 YSYEKL, per germline.

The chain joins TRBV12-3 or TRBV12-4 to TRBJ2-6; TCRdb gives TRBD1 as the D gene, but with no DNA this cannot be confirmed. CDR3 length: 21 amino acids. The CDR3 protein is CASSPHGAGRVGVSGANVLTF.

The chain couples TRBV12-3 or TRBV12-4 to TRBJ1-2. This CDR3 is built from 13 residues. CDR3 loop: CASSLAESYGYTF.

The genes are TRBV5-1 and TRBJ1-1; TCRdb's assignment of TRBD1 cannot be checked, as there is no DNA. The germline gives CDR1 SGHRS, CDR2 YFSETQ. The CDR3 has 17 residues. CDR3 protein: CASSLGQATFMNTEAFF.

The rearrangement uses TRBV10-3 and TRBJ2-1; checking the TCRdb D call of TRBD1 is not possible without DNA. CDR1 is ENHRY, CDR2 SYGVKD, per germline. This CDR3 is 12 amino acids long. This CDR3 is CAIEGRGDEQFF.

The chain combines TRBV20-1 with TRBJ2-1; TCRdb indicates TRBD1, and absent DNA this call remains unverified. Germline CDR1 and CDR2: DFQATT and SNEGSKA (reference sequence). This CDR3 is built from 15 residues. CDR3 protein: CSARDGGRGTNEQFF.

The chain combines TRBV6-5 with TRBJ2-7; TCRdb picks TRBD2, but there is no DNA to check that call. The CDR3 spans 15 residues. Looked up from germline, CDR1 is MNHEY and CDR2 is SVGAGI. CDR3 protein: CASSYVGLAGGEQYF.

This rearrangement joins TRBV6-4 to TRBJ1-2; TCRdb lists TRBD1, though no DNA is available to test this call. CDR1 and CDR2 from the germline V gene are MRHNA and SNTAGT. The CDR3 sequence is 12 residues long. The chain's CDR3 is CASSAQGHGYTF.

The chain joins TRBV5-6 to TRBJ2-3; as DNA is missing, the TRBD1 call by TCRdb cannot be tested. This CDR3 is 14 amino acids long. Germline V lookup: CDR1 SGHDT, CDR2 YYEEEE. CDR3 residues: CASSKGDETDTQYF.

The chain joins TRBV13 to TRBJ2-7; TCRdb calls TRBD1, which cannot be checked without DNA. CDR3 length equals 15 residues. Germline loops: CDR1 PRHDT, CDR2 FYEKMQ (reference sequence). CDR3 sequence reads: CASSPPTGESYEQYF.

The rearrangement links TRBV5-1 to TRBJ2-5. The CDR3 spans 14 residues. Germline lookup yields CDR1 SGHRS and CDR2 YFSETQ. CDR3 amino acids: CASSLLPEQETQYF.

CDR3 sequence: CASTLRGDAGELFF. The V and J genes are TRBV5-1 and TRBJ2-2; lacking DNA, the TRBD1 call made by TCRdb goes unchecked. The CDR3 covers 14 residues. Germline assignment: CDR1 SGHRS and CDR2 YFSETQ.

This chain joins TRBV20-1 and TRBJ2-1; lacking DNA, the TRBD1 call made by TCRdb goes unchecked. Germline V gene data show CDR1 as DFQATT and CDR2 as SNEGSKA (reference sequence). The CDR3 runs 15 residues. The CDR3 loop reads CSARAAVPRGNEQFF.

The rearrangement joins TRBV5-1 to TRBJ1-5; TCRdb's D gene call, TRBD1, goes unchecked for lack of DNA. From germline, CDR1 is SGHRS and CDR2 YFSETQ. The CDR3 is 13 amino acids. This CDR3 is CASSRGSNQPQHF. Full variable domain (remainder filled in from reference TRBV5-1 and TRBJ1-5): KAGVTQTPRYLIKTRGQQVTLSCSPISGHRSVSWYQQTPGQGLQFLFEYFSETQRNKGNFPGRFSGRQFSNSRSEMNVSTLELGDSALYLCASSRGSNQPQHFGDGTRLSIL.

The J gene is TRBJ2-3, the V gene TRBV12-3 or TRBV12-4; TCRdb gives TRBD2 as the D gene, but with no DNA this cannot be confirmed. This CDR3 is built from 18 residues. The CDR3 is CASGRPWKGRGRTDTQYF.

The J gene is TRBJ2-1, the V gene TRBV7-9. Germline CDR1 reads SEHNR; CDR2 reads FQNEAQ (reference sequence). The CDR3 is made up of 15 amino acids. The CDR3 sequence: CASSLSDGTFPEQFF.

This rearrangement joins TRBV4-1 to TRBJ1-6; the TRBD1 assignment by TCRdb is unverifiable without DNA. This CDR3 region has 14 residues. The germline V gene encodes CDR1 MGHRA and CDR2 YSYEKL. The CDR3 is CASSRGQGNSPLHF.